Presented here are 21 T cell receptor beta chains from one specimen sequenced in a study of ipilimumab plus nivolumab after autologous stem cell transplantation. The table came from immunoSEQ multiplex PCR; TCRdb's copy has only in-frame clones and leaves some out. This table has around 13,000 clones, 73% appearing once. Specimen: PBMCs, collected in a trial of ipilimumab plus nivolumab as post-transplant consolidation. Receptor source: a male donor with diffuse large B-cell lymphoma.

The J gene is TRBJ2-5, the V gene TRBV5-1, with D hard to call. This CDR3 comprises 15 residues. V was trimmed by 2 bases and J by 5 bases, leaving 16 bases between them. Germline-derived CDR1 and CDR2 are SGHRS and YFSETQ. Here the CDR3 DNA reads TGCGCCAGCAGCTTCGGACGGGCCTTGGGGGAGACCCAGTACTTC. Translation: CASSFGRALGETQYF.

The V gene is TRBV6-5, the J gene TRBJ1-5; possibly TRBD1 for D (6 bases). V was cut by 4 bases and J by 0 bases, with 10 bases left in between. The CDR3 totals 15 residues. Germline CDR1 and CDR2: MNHEY and SVGAGI. As DNA, the CDR3 is TGTGCCAGCAGTTCAGGGGAGTATAGCAATCAGCCCCAGCATTTT. Translating it yields CASSSGEYSNQPQHF.

This chain uses TRBV5-4 with TRBJ2-7, with a weak D call TRBD2 (7 bases). CDR1 and CDR2 from the germline V gene are SGHNT and YYREEE (reference sequence). The CDR3 runs to 15 residues. V lost 4 bases and J lost 2, with 16 bases in between. The DNA of the CDR3 is TGTGCCAGCAGCGTTGGGGGGGCGGAAACCTACGAGCAGTACTTC. It is translated as CASSVGGAETYEQYF. Together with reference TRBV5-4 and TRBJ2-7, the CDR3 gives the full variable domain: ETGVTQSPTHLIKTRGQQVTLRCSSQSGHNTVSWYQQALGQGPQFIFQYYREEENGRGNFPPRFSGLQFPNYSSELNVNALELDDSALYLCASSVGGAETYEQYFGPGTRLTVT.

The chain is built from TRBV7-9 and TRBJ2-3; 11 nucleotides line up with TRBD2. Germline assignment: CDR1 SEHNR and CDR2 FQNEAQ (reference sequence). Germline trimming cut 5 bases from V and 5 bases from J; bases unmatched to any gene: 9. The CDR3 has 16 amino acids. The CDR3 reads CASSAGIAGGVDTQYF. The CDR3 nucleotides are TGTGCCAGCAGCGCAGGCATAGCGGGGGGGGTAGATACGCAGTATTTT.

Within the sample, this clone is medium-sized. The chain combines TRBV7-9 with TRBJ1-5; TRBD1 is a possible D gene (6 bases). Germline CDR1 reads SEHNR; CDR2 reads FQNEAQ (reference sequence). V was pared by 3 bases and J by 0 bases, with 9 bases between. The CDR3 contains 15 residues. The CDR3, as DNA: TGTGCCAGCAGCTTGACAGGTGATAGCAATCAGCCCCAGCATTTT. Protein: CASSLTGDSNQPQHF.

This clone was seen only a few times. The V and J genes are TRBV19 and TRBJ1-3; D remains unclear. The germline V gene encodes CDR1 LNHDA and CDR2 SQIVND (reference sequence). The CDR3 has 12 residues. Trimming removed 7 bases at V and 8 bases at J, with 12 bases between. The CDR3 DNA is TGTGCCAGTACCCCCGCGGGAGACACCATATATTTT. Encoded protein: CASTPAGDTIYF. Together with reference TRBV19 and TRBJ1-3, the CDR3 gives the full variable domain: DGGITQSPKYLFRKEGQNVTLSCEQNLNHDAMYWYRQDPGQGLRLIYYSQIVNDFQKGDIAEGYSVSREKKESFPLTVTSAQKNPTAFYLCASTPAGDTIYFGEGSWLTVV.

The rearrangement links TRBV14 to TRBJ2-3, with a tentative D call TRBD2 (6 bases). The CDR3 is 15 amino acids. CDR1 and CDR2 (germline): SGHDN, FVKESK. The V end was cut by 3 bases, the J end by 5 bases, with 15 bases between. CDR3 in DNA: TGTGCCAGCAGCCAGGGAGGCAGGACTCGAGATACGCAGTATTTT. Residues: CASSQGGRTRDTQYF.

This sequence joins TRBV19 and TRBJ1-2; 8 bases line up with TRBD1. The junction had 9 bases not matched to a gene; V was cut back by 1 base and J by 5 bases. Germline-derived CDR1 and CDR2 are LNHDA and SQIVND (reference sequence). The CDR3 length is 16 residues. Written as DNA, the CDR3 is TGTGCCAGTAGTATAGGGTCGGACAGGGTCGGGTATGGCTACACCTTC. The encoded protein is CASSIGSDRVGYGYTF.

V and J are TRBV6-1 and TRBJ1-5, with 7 bases matching TRBD1. Per germline, CDR1 MNHNS and CDR2 SASEGT. The ends lost 7 bases at V and 2 bases at J; junction bases unmatched: 8. The length of the CDR3 is 15 residues. CDR3 sequence (DNA): TGTGCCAGCAACCGACAGGGAGGCGGCAATCAGCCCCAGCATTTT. Its protein is CASNRQGGGNQPQHF.

The chain has TRBV12-5 and TRBJ1-2, with a weak D call TRBD1 (5 bases). With 0 bases removed from V and 5 bases from J, the gap between germline ends came to 13 bases. The CDR3 runs to 15 residues. Germline V gene lookup returns CDR1 LGHNT and CDR2 FRNRAP. CDR3 bases: TGTGCTAGTGGTTTGGTACCCGGAAGGGGTTATGGCTACACCTTC. It encodes CASGLVPGRGYGYTF. The whole variable domain, remainder taken from reference TRBV12-5 and TRBJ1-2, is DARVTQTPRHKVTEMGQEVTMRCQPILGHNTVFWYRQTMMQGLELLAYFRNRAPLDDSGMPKDRFSAEMPDATLATLKIQPSEPRDSAVYFCASGLVPGRGYGYTFGSGTRLTVV.

The V call is TRBV10-3, the J call TRBJ1-2; D perhaps matches TRBD1 (5 bases). Germline values: CDR1 ENHRY, CDR2 SYGVKD. V lost 4 bases and J 4 bases, leaving 13 bases between the germline ends. The CDR3 is made up of 14 amino acids. CDR3 loop: CAISGPGGGYGYTF. The CDR3 DNA is TGTGCCATCAGTGGGCCGGGGGGTGGCTATGGCTACACCTTC.

This clone was observed a handful of times. The CDR3 loop reads CASSQDGGSSYNEQFF. In DNA, the CDR3 is TGCGCCAGCAGCCAAGATGGCGGGAGCTCCTACAATGAGCAGTTCTTC. The rearrangement uses TRBV4-3 and TRBJ2-1, with 7 nucleotides matching TRBD2. Germline V CDR1 and CDR2: LGHNA, YSLEER. Trimming took 0 bases from V and 0 from J; bases not matched to a gene: 2. CDR3 length: 16 residues.

This clone was detected a few times. V gene TRBV5-6 combines with J gene TRBJ2-1; either TRBD1 or TRBD2 may supply D (5 bases each). V shed 4 bases and J shed 0 bases, with 11 bases lying between them. The CDR3 spans 15 residues. Germline CDR1 reads SGHDT; CDR2 reads YYEEEE. Here the CDR3 DNA reads TGTGCCAGCAGCCTTCGGGGCACCTCCTACAATGAGCAGTTCTTC. This codes for CASSLRGTSYNEQFF.

CDR3 protein: CASSRRGSVNQPQHF. The CDR3 nucleotides are TGTGCCAGCAGCCGGAGGGGGAGCGTCAATCAGCCCCAGCATTTT. This rearrangement joins TRBV5-6 to TRBJ1-5; D might be TRBD1 (6 bases). Trimming took 4 bases from V and 3 from J, leaving 14 bases between them. This CDR3 region has 15 residues. CDR1 SGHDT and CDR2 YYEEEE come from the germline V gene.

The chain employs TRBV30 and TRBJ1-3; no firm D call. The CDR3 has 12 amino acids. CDR1 GTSNPN and CDR2 SVGIG come from the germline V gene (reference sequence). The ends were cut back, 8 bases at V and 3 bases at J, with 11 bases in the middle. CDR3 bases: TGTGCCCTGTCGAACAGTGGAAACACCATATATTTT. Amino acid sequence: CALSNSGNTIYF.

CDR3 bases: TGTGCCAGTAGCATTCAGGGTACCTATAATTCACCCCTCCACTTT. As protein: CASSIQGTYNSPLHF. The chain carries TRBV19 and TRBJ1-6, with a tentative D call TRBD1 (5 bases). The V and J ends lost 6 bases and 2 bases respectively, with 11 bases between them. Germline CDR1 and CDR2: LNHDA and SQIVND (reference sequence). CDR3 size: 15 residues.

This clone was picked up one time. The gene calls are TRBV6-1 and TRBJ2-1; D gene uncertain. The ends were cut back, 5 bases at V and 8 bases at J, with 10 bases in the middle. CDR1 is MNHNS and CDR2 is SASEGT in the germline V gene. This CDR3 has 12 amino acids. The CDR3 loop reads CASSYGVYEQFF. The CDR3 DNA is TGTGCCAGCAGTTATGGTGTCTATGAGCAGTTCTTC.

J is TRBJ2-3 and V is TRBV5-1; possible D gene TRBD2, 6 bases. There are 15 residues in the CDR3. Per the germline V gene, CDR1 is SGHRS and CDR2 is YFSETQ. V gave up 2 bases and J gave up 1 base, with 11 bases separating them. The CDR3: CASSFRDLRTDTQYF. The DNA for the CDR3 is TGCGCCAGCAGCTTCCGGGACTTACGCACAGATACGCAGTATTTT.

The V and J genes are TRBV18 and TRBJ2-7; D is possibly TRBD2 (6 bases). V lost 0 bases, J lost 5 bases, and 14 bases lay in between. Per germline, CDR1 KGHSH and CDR2 LQKENI. The CDR3 is made up of 15 amino acids. CDR3 region: CASSPPVGGKNEQYF. The CDR3 nucleotides read TGTGCCAGCTCACCACCGGTCGGGGGTAAAAACGAGCAGTACTTC.

The chain carries TRBV19 and TRBJ2-5, with D possibly matching TRBD1 (5 bases). V was shortened by 5 bases and J by 5 bases, with 12 bases between the two germline ends. Per germline, CDR1 LNHDA and CDR2 SQIVND (reference sequence). This CDR3 has 13 amino acids. The CDR3 DNA sequence: TGTGCCAGTAGTGGCCGGCAGGGCGAGACCCAGTACTTC. Protein: CASSGRQGETQYF.

In its sample, this clone was seen once. The gene calls are TRBV7-2 and TRBJ2-5, with D unclear. The J call is uncertain, as TRBJ2-7 better fits the DNA end. The CDR3 covers 15 residues. CDR1 is SGHTA and CDR2 is FQGNSA in the germline V gene. This chain's CDR3 is CASSLEGTPWHEQYF. The CDR3 region has the DNA TGTGCCAGCAGCTTAGAAGGAACACCGTGGCACGAGCAGTACTTC.